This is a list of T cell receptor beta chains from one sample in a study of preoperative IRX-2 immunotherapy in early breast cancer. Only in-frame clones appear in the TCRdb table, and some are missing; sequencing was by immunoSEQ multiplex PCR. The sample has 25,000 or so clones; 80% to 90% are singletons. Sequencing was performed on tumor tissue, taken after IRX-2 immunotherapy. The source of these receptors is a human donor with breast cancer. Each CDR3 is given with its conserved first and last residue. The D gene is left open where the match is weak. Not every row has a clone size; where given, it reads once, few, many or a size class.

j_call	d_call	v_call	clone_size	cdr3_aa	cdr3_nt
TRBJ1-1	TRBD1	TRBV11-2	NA	CASSPLTGGVITEAFF	TGTGCCAGCAGCCCCTTGACAGGGGGCGTGATCACTGAAGCTTTCTTT
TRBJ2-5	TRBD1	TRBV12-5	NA	CASWTGSRETQYF	TGTGCTAGTTGGACAGGGTCCCGGGAGACCCAGTACTTC
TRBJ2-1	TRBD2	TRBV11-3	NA	CASSPGLARNEQFF	TGTGCCAGCAGCCCAGGACTAGCTCGCAATGAGCAGTTCTTC
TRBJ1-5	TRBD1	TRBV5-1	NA	CASRPQGEDQPQHF	TGCGCCAGCAGACCACAGGGGGAGGATCAGCCCCAGCATTTT
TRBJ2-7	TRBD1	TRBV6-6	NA	CASSNGQGGPYEQYF	TGTGCCAGCAGTAACGGACAGGGGGGACCCTACGAGCAGTACTTC
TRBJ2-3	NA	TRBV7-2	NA	CASSPGGPSTDTQYF	TGTGCCAGCAGCCCGGGGGGCCCTAGCACAGATACGCAGTATTTT
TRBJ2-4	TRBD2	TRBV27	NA	CASSGGLAGAKNIQYF	TGTGCCAGCAGTGGGGGACTAGCGGGAGCCAAAAACATTCAGTACTTC
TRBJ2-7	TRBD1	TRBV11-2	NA	CASSLVGDRRLTYEQYF	TGTGCCAGCAGCTTAGTAGGGGACAGGCGTCTAACCTACGAGCAGTACTTC
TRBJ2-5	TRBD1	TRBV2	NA	CASTQGDQETQYF	TGTGCCAGCACCCAGGGGGACCAAGAGACCCAGTACTTC
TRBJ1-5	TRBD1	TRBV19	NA	CASSVLGTAGNQPQHF	TGTGCCAGTAGTGTCCTCGGGACAGCAGGCAATCAGCCCCAGCATTTT
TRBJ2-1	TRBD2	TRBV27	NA	CASSVRLAGGRDEQFF	TGTGCCAGCAGTGTGAGACTAGCGGGAGGGCGGGATGAGCAGTTCTTC
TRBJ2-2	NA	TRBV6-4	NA	CASKLDGNTGELFF	TGTGCCAGCAAGCTGGACGGGAACACCGGGGAGCTGTTTTTT
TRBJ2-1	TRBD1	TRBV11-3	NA	CASSLDRGYDNEQFF	TGTGCCAGCAGCTTGGACAGGGGCTACGACAATGAGCAGTTCTTC
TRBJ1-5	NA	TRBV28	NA	CASTLGVRRSNQPQHF	TGTGCCAGCACTTTGGGGGTACGTCGAAGCAATCAGCCCCAGCATTTT
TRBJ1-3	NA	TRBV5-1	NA	CASSLATGQIGNTIYF	TGCGCCAGCAGCCTAGCCACCGGACAGATTGGAAACACCATATATTTT
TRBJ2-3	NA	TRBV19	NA	CASSTGTDTQYF	TGTGCCAGTAGTACGGGCACAGATACGCAGTATTTT
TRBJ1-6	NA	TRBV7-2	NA	CASSPAVAPRSYNSPLHF	TGTGCCAGCAGCCCGGCAGTGGCACCTCGCTCCTATAATTCACCCCTCCACTTT
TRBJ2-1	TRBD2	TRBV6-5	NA	CASSYGGVSYNEQFF	TGTGCCAGCAGTTACGGGGGGGTCTCCTACAATGAGCAGTTCTTC
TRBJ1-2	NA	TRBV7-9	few	CASSRSSYGYTF	TGTGCCAGCAGTAGATCCTCCTATGGCTACACCTTC
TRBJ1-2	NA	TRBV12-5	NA	CASGLTPDQGLMVWNYGYTF	TGTGCTAGTGGTTTAACCCCAGATCAGGGTTTAATGGTATGGAACTATGGCTACACCTTC